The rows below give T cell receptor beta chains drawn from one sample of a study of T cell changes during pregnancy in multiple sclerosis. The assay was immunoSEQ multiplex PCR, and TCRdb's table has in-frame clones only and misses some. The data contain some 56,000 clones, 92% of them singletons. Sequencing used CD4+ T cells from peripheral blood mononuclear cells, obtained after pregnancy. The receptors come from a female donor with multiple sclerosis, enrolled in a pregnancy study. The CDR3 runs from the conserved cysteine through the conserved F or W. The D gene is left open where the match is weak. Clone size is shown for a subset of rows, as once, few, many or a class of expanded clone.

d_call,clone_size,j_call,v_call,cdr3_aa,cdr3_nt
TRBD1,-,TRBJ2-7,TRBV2,CASGLRDSYEQYF,TGTGCCAGCGGGCTCCGGGACAGCTACGAGCAGTACTTC
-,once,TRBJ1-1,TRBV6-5,CASSLGVPGEAFF,TGTGCCAGCAGCCTAGGGGTTCCGGGTGAAGCTTTCTTT
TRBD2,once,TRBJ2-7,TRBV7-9,CASSPRGGGSYEQYF,TGTGCCAGCAGCCCGCGGGGGGGTGGATCCTACGAGCAGTACTTC
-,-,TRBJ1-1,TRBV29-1,CSVELGGLNTEAFF,TGCAGCGTTGAACTGGGGGGGTTGAACACTGAAGCTTTCTTT
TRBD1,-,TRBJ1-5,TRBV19,CASSTGQGSGQPQHF,TGTGCCAGTAGTACCGGACAGGGGTCGGGCCAGCCCCAGCATTTT
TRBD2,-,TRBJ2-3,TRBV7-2,CASSLRLAGSTDTQYF,TGTGCCAGCAGCTTAAGACTAGCGGGAAGCACAGATACGCAGTATTTT
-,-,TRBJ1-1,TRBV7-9,CASSLELGEAFF,TGTGCCAGCAGCTTAGAACTCGGGGAAGCTTTCTTT
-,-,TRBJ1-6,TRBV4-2,CASSRTVDNSPLHF,TGTGCCAGCAGCCGGACAGTAGATAATTCACCCCTCCACTTT
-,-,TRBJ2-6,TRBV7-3,CASSQSIGANVLTF,TGTGCCAGCAGCCAGTCAATCGGGGCCAACGTCCTGACTTTC
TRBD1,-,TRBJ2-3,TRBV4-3,CASSRDRFTDTQYF,TGCGCCAGCAGCCGGGACAGGTTCACAGATACGCAGTATTTT
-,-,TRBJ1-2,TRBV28,CASSLRANYGYTF,TGTGCCAGCAGTTTACGGGCTAACTATGGCTACACCTTC
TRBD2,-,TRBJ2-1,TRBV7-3,CASSSPRVAGELGEQFF,TGTGCCAGCAGCTCCCCGCGGGTAGCGGGGGAGTTGGGTGAGCAGTTCTTC
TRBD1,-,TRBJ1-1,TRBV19,CASRDRGQNTEAFF,TGTGCCAGTAGGGACAGGGGTCAGAACACTGAAGCTTTCTTT
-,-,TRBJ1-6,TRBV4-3,CASSQDLAGVGSPLHF,TGCGCCAGCAGCCAAGATCTGGCGGGTGTTGGGTCACCCCTCCACTTT
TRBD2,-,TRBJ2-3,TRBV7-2,CASSLDERGGRDTQYF,TGTGCCAGCAGCTTAGACGAGCGGGGGGGCCGGGATACGCAGTATTTT
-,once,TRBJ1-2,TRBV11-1,CASSRTDSNYGYTF,TGTGCCAGCAGCCGCACCGACAGTAACTATGGCTACACCTTC
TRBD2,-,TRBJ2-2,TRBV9,CASSVSGGNTGELFF,TGTGCCAGCAGCGTTAGCGGGGGGAACACCGGGGAGCTGTTTTTT
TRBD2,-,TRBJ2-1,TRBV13,CASPSGGKLWDEQFF,TGTGCCAGCCCCAGCGGGGGGAAGCTCTGGGATGAGCAGTTCTTC
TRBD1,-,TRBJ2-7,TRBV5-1,CASSSTGGRYEQYF,TGCGCCAGCAGCAGTACAGGGGGCAGATACGAGCAGTACTTC
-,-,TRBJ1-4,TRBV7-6,CASSLMAENEKLFF,TGTGCCAGCAGCTTAATGGCGGAGAATGAAAAACTGTTTTTT
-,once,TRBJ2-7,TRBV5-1,CASSSAGPSYEQYF,TGCGCCAGCAGTTCTGCGGGGCCCTCCTACGAGCAGTACTTC
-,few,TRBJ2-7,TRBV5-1,CASSLAPGYHEQYF,TGCGCCAGCAGCTTGGCCCCAGGCTACCACGAGCAGTACTTC
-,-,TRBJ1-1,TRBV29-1,CSVFGVNTEAFF,TGCAGCGTTTTCGGGGTGAACACTGAAGCTTTCTTT
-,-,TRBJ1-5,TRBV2,CASSGRLSNQPQHF,TGTGCCAGCAGTGGCAGATTGAGCAATCAGCCCCAGCATTTT
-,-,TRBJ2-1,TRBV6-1,CASSGGQRWNEQFF,TGTGCCAGCAGCGGCGGACAGAGGTGGAATGAGCAGTTCTTC
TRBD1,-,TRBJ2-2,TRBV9,CASSVEVGTGGPAGELFF,TGTGCCAGCAGCGTAGAAGTCGGGACAGGGGGTCCAGCCGGGGAGCTGTTTTTT
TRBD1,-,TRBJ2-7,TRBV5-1,CASSLAAQTGSYEQYF,TGCGCCAGCAGCTTGGCAGCCCAGACAGGGTCCTACGAGCAGTACTTC
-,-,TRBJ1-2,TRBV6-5,CASSYRGQPNYGYTF,TGTGCCAGCAGTTATAGGGGACAACCGAACTATGGCTACACCTTC
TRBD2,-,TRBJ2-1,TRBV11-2,CASSLLAGGPNEQFF,TGTGCCAGCAGCTTATTAGCGGGGGGGCCCAATGAGCAGTTCTTC
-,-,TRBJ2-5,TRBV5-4,CASSLRGAGLETQYF,TGTGCCAGCAGCTTAAGGGGCGCAGGATTAGAGACCCAGTACTTC
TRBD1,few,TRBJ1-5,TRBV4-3,CASSRTGNQPQHF,TGCGCCAGCAGCCGGACAGGGAATCAGCCCCAGCATTTT
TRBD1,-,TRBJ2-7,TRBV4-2,CASSQGSTGGGRRDEQYF,TGTGCCAGCAGCCAAGGGTCGACAGGGGGCGGAAGGAGAGACGAGCAGTACTTC
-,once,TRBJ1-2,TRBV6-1,CASSEAGTTNRYTF,TGTGCCAGCAGTGAAGCCGGGACAACTAATCGCTACACCTTC
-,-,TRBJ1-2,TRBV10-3,CAISGGLRHSNYGYTF,TGTGCCATCAGTGGGGGGCTGAGACATAGTAACTATGGCTACACCTTC
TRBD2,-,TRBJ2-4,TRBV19,CASSPLGGMGNIQYF,TGTGCCAGTAGTCCCCTGGGAGGGATGGGGAACATTCAGTACTTC
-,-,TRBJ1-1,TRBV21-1,CASRETEAFF,TGTGCCAGCCGGGAAACTGAAGCTTTCTTT
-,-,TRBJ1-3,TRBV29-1,CSVVYSLGAGNTIYF,TGCAGCGTTGTTTATTCCCTAGGGGCCGGAAACACCATATATTTT
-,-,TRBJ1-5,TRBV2,CASSERAAQHF,TGTGCCAGCAGTGAACGTGCAGCCCAGCATTTT
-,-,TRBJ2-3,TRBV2,CASSEAVYPRTDTQYF,TGTGCCAGCAGTGAAGCGGTCTACCCGCGCACAGATACGCAGTATTTT
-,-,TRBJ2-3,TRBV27,CASRGKGSDTQYF,TGTGCCAGCCGAGGGAAAGGCTCGGATACGCAGTATTTT
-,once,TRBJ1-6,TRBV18,CASSHGGDSPLHF,TGTGCCAGCTCACATGGGGGGGATTCACCCCTCCACTTT
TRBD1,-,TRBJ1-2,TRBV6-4,CASRERQGTNYGYTF,TGTGCCAGCAGGGAAAGACAGGGCACTAACTATGGCTACACCTTC
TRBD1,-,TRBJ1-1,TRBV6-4,CASGTGAIHEAFF,TGTGCCAGCGGGACAGGGGCCATCCATGAAGCTTTCTTT
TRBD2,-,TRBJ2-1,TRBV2,CASSGGADNEQFF,TGTGCCAGCAGCGGGGGGGCCGACAATGAGCAGTTCTTC
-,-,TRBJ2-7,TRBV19,CASSRDTVYEQYF,TGTGCCAGTAGTAGGGACACAGTCTACGAGCAGTACTTC
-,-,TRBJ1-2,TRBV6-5,CASSARGGYSGYTF,TGTGCCAGCAGTGCTCGGGGGGGGTACAGCGGCTACACCTTC
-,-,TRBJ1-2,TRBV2,CASNRGDARGYTF,TGTGCCAGCAACCGCGGGGACGCGCGGGGCTACACCTTC
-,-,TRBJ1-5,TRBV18,CASSPPSPDSNQPQHF,TGTGCCAGCTCACCACCTTCCCCGGACAGTAATCAGCCCCAGCATTTT
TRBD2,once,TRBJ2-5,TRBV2,CASSARTSGETQYF,TGTGCCAGCAGTGCGCGGACTAGCGGAGAGACCCAGTACTTC
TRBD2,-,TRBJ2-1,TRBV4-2,CASSQGSLGGTFGEQFF,TGTGCCAGCAGCCAAGGGTCACTCGGGGGGACCTTTGGTGAGCAGTTCTTC
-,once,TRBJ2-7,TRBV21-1,CASSSSNRAYEQYF,TGTGCCAGCAGCAGCTCAAACAGAGCCTACGAGCAGTACTTC
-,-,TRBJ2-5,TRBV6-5,CASSATGGRAETQYF,TGTGCCAGCAGTGCAACGGGGGGCCGGGCGGAGACCCAGTACTTC
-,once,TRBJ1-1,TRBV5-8,CASSLRGGSAAFF,TGTGCCAGCAGCCTCAGAGGAGGGTCGGCTGCTTTCTTT
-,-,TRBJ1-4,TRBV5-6,CASSWIGTPNEKLFF,TGTGCCAGCAGCTGGATCGGGACACCTAATGAAAAACTGTTTTTT